This T cell receptor beta chain was sequenced for a study of T cell responses to AZD1222 COVID-19 vaccine. TCRdb's table, derived via immunoSEQ multiplex PCR, lists solely in-frame clones and lacks some. This repertoire shows roughly 150,000 clones, around 89% found once; its top ten account for 3% to 4%. CDR3 length: 21 residues. Trimming took off 6 bases at V and 4 bases at J, with 36 bases between the two ends. CDR1 and CDR2 from the germline V gene are LNHDA and SQIVND (reference sequence). Pooling covered second doses at about 4 or about 12 weeks. Note on this clone: The antigen remains undetermined.

Study results and caveats: Clonal diversity may have been underestimated, and the donors were mostly white British, with more females than males.

Here the sequenced sample was peripheral blood, taken 28 days after the second AZD1222 dose. The chain couples TRBV19 to TRBJ1-2; possibly TRBD1 for D (5 bases). The sequence derives from an adult who received the AZD1222 COVID-19 vaccine. The CDR3 loop reads CASRVRSPRFGVKVGGYGYTF. DNA of the CDR3: TGTGCCAGTAGAGTGCGGTCTCCCCGATTCGGTGTAAAGGTCGGGGGCTATGGCTACACCTTC. Looking up the rest from reference TRBV19 and TRBJ1-2 gives the full variable domain: DGGITQSPKYLFRKEGQNVTLSCEQNLNHDAMYWYRQDPGQGLRLIYYSQIVNDFQKGDIAEGYSVSREKKESFPLTVTSAQKNPTAFYLCASRVRSPRFGVKVGGYGYTFGSGTRLTVV.